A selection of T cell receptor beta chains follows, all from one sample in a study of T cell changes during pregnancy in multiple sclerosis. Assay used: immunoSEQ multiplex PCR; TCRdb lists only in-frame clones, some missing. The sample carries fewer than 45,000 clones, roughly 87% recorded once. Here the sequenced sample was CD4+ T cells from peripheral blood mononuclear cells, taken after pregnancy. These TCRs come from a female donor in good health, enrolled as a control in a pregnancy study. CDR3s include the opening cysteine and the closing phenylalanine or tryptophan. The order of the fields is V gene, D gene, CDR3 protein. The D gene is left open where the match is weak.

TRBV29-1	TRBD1	CSVAGGSNQPQHF
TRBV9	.	CASSVVGGEKLFF
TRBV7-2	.	CASSPQGREGYTF
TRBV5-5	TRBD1	CATSNPGTVGVLTF
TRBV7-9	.	CASSLEPQPQHF
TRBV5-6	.	CASSPDSDVGYTF
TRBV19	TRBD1	CASSTTGAGNTIYF
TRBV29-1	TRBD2	CSAFGTSGSYEQYF
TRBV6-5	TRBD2	CASSAGRGGNEQFF
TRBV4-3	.	CASSQDRGFYGYTF
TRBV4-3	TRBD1	CASSQEPTGWGGTDTQYF
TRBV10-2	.	CASIPPRGKFLNTEAFF
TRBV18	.	CASSPSRDYGYTF
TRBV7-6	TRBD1	CASSLPRQGAPEAFF
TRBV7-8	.	CASERWRDTGELFF
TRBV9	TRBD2	CASSVEGGRYNREQFF
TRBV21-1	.	CASSKARSGGARGTDTQYF
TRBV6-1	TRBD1	CASSALTGGMNTEAFF
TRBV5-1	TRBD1	CASQGQMNTEAFF
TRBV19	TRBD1	CASSPVTGTGQYF
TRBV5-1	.	CASKQGVDSPLHF
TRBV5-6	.	CASSSPGTGELFF
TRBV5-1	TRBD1	CASSLDRVSTDTQYF
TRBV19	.	CASSMSGLGNTIYF
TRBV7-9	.	CASSLGGRDYGYTF
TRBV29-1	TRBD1	CSASETGGGVEQYF
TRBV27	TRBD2	CASSASGIGEQYF
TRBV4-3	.	CASSQDSRSYNEQFF
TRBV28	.	CASSGQMRIARYNEQFF
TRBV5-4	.	CASSLAPVNEQFF
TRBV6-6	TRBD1	CASRYLGQVDNSPLHF
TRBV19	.	CASSFQGGNQPQHF
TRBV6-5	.	CASSETGNTEAFF
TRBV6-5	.	CASSPSWTGELFF
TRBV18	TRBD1	CASSPLQGGNTEAFF
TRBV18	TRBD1	CASSPSQGKTEAFF
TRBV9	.	CASSVGGSSYNSPLHF
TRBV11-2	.	CASSLAGSGNTIYF
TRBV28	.	CASSFYETQYF
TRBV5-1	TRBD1	CASSGTGSYEQYF